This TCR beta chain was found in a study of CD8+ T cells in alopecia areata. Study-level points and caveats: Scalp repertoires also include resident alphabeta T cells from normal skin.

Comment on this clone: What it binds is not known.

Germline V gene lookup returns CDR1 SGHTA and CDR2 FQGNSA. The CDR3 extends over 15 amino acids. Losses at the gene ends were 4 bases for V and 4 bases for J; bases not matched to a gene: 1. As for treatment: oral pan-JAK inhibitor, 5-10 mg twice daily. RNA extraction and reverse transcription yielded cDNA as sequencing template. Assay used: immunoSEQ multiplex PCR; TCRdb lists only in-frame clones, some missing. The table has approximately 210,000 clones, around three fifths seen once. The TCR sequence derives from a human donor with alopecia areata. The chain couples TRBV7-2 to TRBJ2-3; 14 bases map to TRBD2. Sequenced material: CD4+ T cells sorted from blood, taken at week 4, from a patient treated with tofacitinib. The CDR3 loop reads CASSSGLAGADTQYF. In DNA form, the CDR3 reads TGTGCCAGCAGCTCGGGACTAGCGGGGGCAGATACGCAGTATTTT.